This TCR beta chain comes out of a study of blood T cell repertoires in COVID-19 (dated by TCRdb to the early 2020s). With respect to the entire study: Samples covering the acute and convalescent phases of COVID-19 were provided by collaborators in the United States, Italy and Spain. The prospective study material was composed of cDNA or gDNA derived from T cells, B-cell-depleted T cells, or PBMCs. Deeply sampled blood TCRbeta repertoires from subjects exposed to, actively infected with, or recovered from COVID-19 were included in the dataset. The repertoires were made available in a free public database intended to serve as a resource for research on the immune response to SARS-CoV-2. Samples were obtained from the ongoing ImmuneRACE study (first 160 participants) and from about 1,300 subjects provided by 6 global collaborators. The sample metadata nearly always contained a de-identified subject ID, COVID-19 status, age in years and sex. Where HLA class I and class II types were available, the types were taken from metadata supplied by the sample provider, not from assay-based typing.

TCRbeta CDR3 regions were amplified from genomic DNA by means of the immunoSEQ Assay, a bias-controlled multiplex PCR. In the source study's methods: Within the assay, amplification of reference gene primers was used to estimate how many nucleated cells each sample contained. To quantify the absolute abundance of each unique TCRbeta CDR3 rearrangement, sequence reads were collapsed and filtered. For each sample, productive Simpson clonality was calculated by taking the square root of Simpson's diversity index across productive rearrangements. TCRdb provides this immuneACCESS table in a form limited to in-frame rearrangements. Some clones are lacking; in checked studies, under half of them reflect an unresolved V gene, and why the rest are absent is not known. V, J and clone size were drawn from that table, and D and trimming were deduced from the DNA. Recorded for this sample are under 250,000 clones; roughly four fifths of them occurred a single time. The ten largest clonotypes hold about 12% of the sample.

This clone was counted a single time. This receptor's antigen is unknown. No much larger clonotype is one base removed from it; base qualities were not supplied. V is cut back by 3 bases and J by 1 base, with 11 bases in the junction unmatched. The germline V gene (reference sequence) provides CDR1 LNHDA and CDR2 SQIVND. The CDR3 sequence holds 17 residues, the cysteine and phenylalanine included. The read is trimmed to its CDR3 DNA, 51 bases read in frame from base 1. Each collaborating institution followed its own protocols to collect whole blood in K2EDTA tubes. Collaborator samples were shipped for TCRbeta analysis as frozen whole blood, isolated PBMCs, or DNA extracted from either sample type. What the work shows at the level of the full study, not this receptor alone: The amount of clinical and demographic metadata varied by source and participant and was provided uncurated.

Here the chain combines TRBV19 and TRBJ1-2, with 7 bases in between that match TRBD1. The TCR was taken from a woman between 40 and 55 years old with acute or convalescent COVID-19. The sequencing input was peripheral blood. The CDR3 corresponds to CASSIRGTELGNYGYTF. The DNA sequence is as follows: TGTGCCAGTAGTATTCGGGGGACAGAGTTGGGTAACTATGGCTACACCTTC.